The 24 T cell receptor beta chains below come from one sample, sequenced in a study of blood T cells in healthy people across ages (dated by TCRdb to between 2015 and 2017). The library was produced with 5' RACE. TCRdb names Illumina HiSeq 2500 as the instrument used. A second PCR of about 7 to 12 cycles was performed with a sample-barcoded 5' primer and a J-beta primer mix. In-frame beta chains were kept once TCRdb had trimmed the public reads at Q25 with fastp and called clones with MiXCR. Rows with a matching CDR3 protein are joined into one entry that keeps the most common DNA and genes. A total of some 750,000 distinct CDR3 sequences appear in this sample, about a fifth of them only once. Around a fifth of the sample comes from the top ten. Sequencing input: blood. These receptors all stem from a man aged 70-80 years in good health.

Only one count was recorded for this clonotype. V usage is TRBV12-3 or TRBV12-4 and J usage is TRBJ2-5; D might be TRBD1 (6 bases). The last part of the DNA fits TRBJ2-1 better; the J call may be wrong. The CDR3 consists of 12 residues. In nucleotides, the CDR3 is TGTGCCAGCCGGGAACAGGGCTATGAGCAGTTCTTC. It encodes CASREQGYEQFF.

This clonotype has just a few counts. The CDR3 is CASSLAGGSLNNEQFF. CDR3 nucleotide sequence: TGCGCCAGCAGCTTGGCCGGGGGCTCTCTCAACAATGAGCAGTTCTTC. The rearrangement links TRBV5-1 to TRBJ2-1; D tentatively reads TRBD1 or TRBD2 (6 bases each). The V end lost 0 bases, the J end lost 5 bases, and 15 bases lay between the germline ends. This CDR3 has 16 amino acids. The germline CDR1 and CDR2 sequences are SGHRS and YFSETQ.

The rearrangement uses TRBV4-1 and TRBJ2-2; either TRBD1 or TRBD2 may fit D (5 bases each). V was cut by 0 bases and J by 7 bases, with 9 bases left in between. The CDR3 sequence is 14 residues long. CDR1 is MGHRA and CDR2 is YSYEKL in the germline V gene. CDR3 bases: TGCGCCAGCAGCCAAGAGGGGGATGTCGGGGAGCTGTTTTTT. Its protein product is CASSQEGDVGELFF.

J is TRBJ2-5 and V is TRBV29-1; TRBD1 matches at 9 bases. Matching the DNA end better, TRBJ2-7 makes the J call doubtful. Germline V gene lookup returns CDR1 SQVTM and CDR2 ANQGSEA. The length of the CDR3 is 14 residues. CDR3 bases: TGCAGCGTTGAGAGTACAGGGGGCCCCTACGAGCAGTACTTC. Residues: CSVESTGGPYEQYF.

The chain uses TRBV6-6 and TRBJ1-1; a weak D match, TRBD1 (5 bases). The CDR3 loop spans 14 amino acids. Germline CDR1 MNHNY, CDR2 SVGAGI (reference sequence). Trimming took off 3 bases at V and 1 base at J, with 9 bases between the two ends. This CDR3 is CASSYGRENTEAFF. The CDR3 region has the DNA TGTGCCAGCAGTTATGGCAGGGAGAACACTGAAGCTTTCTTT.

This clonotype was picked up a small number of times. This chain connects TRBV19 to TRBJ1-2, with D tentatively TRBD1 (6 bases). Germline V lookup: CDR1 LNHDA, CDR2 SQIVND (reference sequence). The CDR3 is 13 amino acids. The V and J ends lost 3 bases and 2 bases respectively, with 7 bases between them. CDR3 residues: CASSMQGNYGYTF. The CDR3 nucleotides read TGTGCCAGTAGTATGCAGGGGAACTATGGCTACACCTTC.

The chain uses TRBV5-1 and TRBJ2-3, with TRBD2 matching 13 bases. Trimming took 0 bases from V and 4 from J; bases not matched to a gene: 5. Germline CDR1 reads SGHRS; CDR2 reads YFSETQ. The CDR3 loop spans 17 amino acids. The CDR3 coding sequence is TGCGCCAGCAGCTTGGAACTAGCGGGAGGGCCCTCAGATACGCAGTATTTT. The encoded protein is CASSLELAGGPSDTQYF.

This clonotype has just a few counts. A junction end diverges from the germline sequence, so it may reflect a read error. The chain couples TRBV20-1 to TRBJ2-7, with D uncertain. The DNA end favors TRBJ2-1, so the J call may be wrong. Germline lookup yields CDR1 DFQATT and CDR2 SNEGSKA (reference sequence). This CDR3 has 13 amino acids. The CDR3 sequence is CSAGDRTYNEQFF. CDR3 coding DNA: TGCAGTGCTGGAGATCGCACTTACAATGAGCAGTTCTTC.

The chain's CDR3 is CSVDSRTAAYNEQFF. CDR3 DNA sequence: TGCAGCGTTGACAGTAGGACAGCAGCCTACAATGAGCAGTTCTTC. The rearrangement uses TRBV29-1 and TRBJ2-1, with a weak D call TRBD1 (6 bases). CDR3 length: 15 amino acids. Germline V gene lookup returns CDR1 SQVTM and CDR2 ANQGSEA. Trimming removed 3 bases from V and 2 bases from J, with 14 bases in between.

This clonotype appeared a few times. The V and J genes are TRBV28 and TRBJ2-7; D possibly corresponds to TRBD1 (6 bases). Per germline, CDR1 MDHEN and CDR2 SYDVKM. Trimming stripped 1 base from V and 0 bases from J, with 16 bases between. The CDR3 contains 17 residues. In DNA form, the CDR3 reads TGTGCCAGCAGTTTATTTCAGGGGCCCTCGAGCTCCTACGAGCAGTACTTC. Its translation is CASSLFQGPSSSYEQYF.

The chain recombines TRBV20-1 with TRBJ2-1; 7 bases align to TRBD2. The CDR3 is made up of 15 amino acids. Germline values: CDR1 DFQATT, CDR2 SNEGSKA (reference sequence). The V gene end was trimmed by 0 bases and the J gene end by 2 bases; junction bases not matched to a gene: 4. The CDR3, as DNA: TGCAGTGCTAGAGATTCTAGCGGACCCTACAATGAGCAGTTCTTC. This encodes CSARDSSGPYNEQFF.

CDR3 coding DNA: TGTGCCAGCAGCTTGGGGGGCAGGGGAGTGAGTACGCAGTATTTT. The encoded protein is CASSLGGRGVSTQYF. The V gene is TRBV5-6, the J gene TRBJ2-3, with a weak D call TRBD1 (6 bases). Germline CDR1 is SGHDT and CDR2 is YYEEEE. V gave up 0 bases and J gave up 8 bases, with 16 bases separating them. CDR3 length equals 15 residues.

V and J are TRBV5-1 and TRBJ1-6, with TRBD1 identical over 10 bases. CDR3 length equals 15 residues. Germline V CDR1 and CDR2: SGHRS, YFSETQ. Trimming removed 2 bases from V and 7 bases from J; junction bases left unmatched: 3. For the CDR3, the DNA is TGCGCCAGCAGCTTAGGGACAGGGGAAAATTCACCCCTCCACTTT. Amino acid sequence: CASSLGTGENSPLHF.

The chain joins TRBV5-1 to TRBJ1-4; D remains ambiguous. V was pared by 0 bases and J by 6 bases, with 9 bases between. Germline lookup yields CDR1 SGHRS and CDR2 YFSETQ. This CDR3 has 14 amino acids. The CDR3 sequence: CASSLEQWDEKLFF. The CDR3 coding sequence is TGCGCCAGCAGCTTGGAACAGTGGGATGAAAAACTGTTTTTT.

The V call is TRBV12-3 or TRBV12-4, the J call TRBJ1-4, with 7 bases aligning to TRBD1. V shed 6 bases, J shed 10 bases, and the junction held 11 bases outside the gene matches. This CDR3 has 14 amino acids. CDR3: CASSPDRDFGKLFF. Here the CDR3 DNA reads TGTGCCAGCAGCCCTGACAGGGACTTTGGAAAACTGTTTTTT.

The chain is built from TRBV7-9 and TRBJ1-3, with D perhaps matching TRBD1 (6 bases). V shed 5 bases and J shed 0 bases, with 14 bases lying between them. Germline V CDR1 and CDR2: SEHNR, FQNEAQ (reference sequence). The CDR3 sequence is 16 residues long. CDR3 amino acids: CASSLKDSPSGNTIYF. The CDR3, as DNA: TGTGCCAGCAGCCTCAAGGACAGCCCCTCTGGAAACACCATATATTTT.

In nucleotides, the CDR3 is TGCGCCAGCAGCTGGACACAGGGGGCAAGCACCGGGGAGCTGTTTTTT. Its protein product is CASSWTQGASTGELFF. V is TRBV5-1 and J is TRBJ2-2; 9 bases are a match to TRBD1. The CDR3 runs 16 residues. Germline CDR1 is SGHRS and CDR2 is YFSETQ. J gave up 4 bases and V 3 bases, and 7 bases lay outside the gene matches.

The J gene is TRBJ2-7, the V gene TRBV10-3; 11 bases map to TRBD2. The CDR3 spans 13 residues. V shed 10 bases, J shed 3 bases, and the junction held 5 bases outside the gene matches. The germline CDR1 and CDR2 sequences are ENHRY and SYGVKD. The CDR3 spells CATGTSGNYEQYV. For the CDR3, the DNA is TGTGCCACCGGGACTAGCGGCAACTACGAGCAGTACGTC.

V and J are TRBV7-9 and TRBJ2-5; D ambiguous. The DNA end lines up better with TRBJ2-7; the J call may be wrong. The CDR3 extends over 14 amino acids. CDR1 SEHNR and CDR2 FQNEAQ come from the germline V gene (reference sequence). CDR3 sequence: CASSLDYYSYEQYV. Here the CDR3 DNA reads TGTGCCAGCAGCTTAGATTACTATTCCTACGAGCAGTACGTC.

V usage is TRBV4-1 and J usage is TRBJ2-3; D possibly corresponds to TRBD2 (5 bases). V was clipped by 0 bases and J by 8 bases, with 18 bases between them. Looked up from germline, CDR1 is MGHRA and CDR2 is YSYEKL. The CDR3 spans 16 residues. CDR3 residues: CASSQDQSRLAITQYF. CDR3 bases: TGCGCCAGCAGCCAAGATCAAAGTCGGCTAGCTATTACGCAGTATTTT.

The CDR3 region is CASSQVAGVRGYGYTF. In nucleotides, the CDR3 is TGCGCCAGCAGCCAAGTGGCAGGGGTCCGAGGCTATGGCTACACCTTC. The gene calls are TRBV4-3 and TRBJ1-2; weak D call: TRBD1 (6 bases). V was clipped by 1 base and J by 4 bases, with 16 bases between them. The CDR3 has 16 amino acids. The germline V gene has CDR1 LGHNA and CDR2 YSLEER.

In this sample, this clonotype turned up a few times. J is TRBJ2-5 and V is TRBV6-6; tentatively, D is TRBD1 (6 bases). V dropped 5 bases and J dropped 11 bases, with 15 bases sitting between them. Per germline, CDR1 MNHNY and CDR2 SVGAGI (reference sequence). The CDR3 contains 12 residues. DNA for the CDR3: TGTGCCAGCAGTGACCGGGACACTCAGCAGTACTTC. As protein: CASSDRDTQQYF.

This clonotype was found a few times. This rearrangement joins TRBV5-1 to TRBJ2-2; 8 positions agree with TRBD1. From germline, CDR1 is SGHRS and CDR2 YFSETQ. The length of the CDR3 is 14 residues. J lost 9 bases, V lost 4 bases, and 8 bases had no gene match. In DNA form, the CDR3 reads TGCGCCAGCAGCCTAGACAGGGGCGGCCGGGAGCTGTTTTTT. Its translation: CASSLDRGGRELFF.

This clonotype was seen repeatedly, ten times or more. The chain carries TRBV10-3 and TRBJ1-1; D remains unclear. Germline V lookup: CDR1 ENHRY, CDR2 SYGVKD. This CDR3 is built from 11 residues. V was clipped by 10 bases and J by 2 bases, with 8 bases between them. The CDR3 region is CATNSNTEAFF. In DNA, the CDR3 is TGTGCCACCAACAGTAACACTGAAGCTTTCTTT.